These 30 T cell receptor beta chains originate from one sample sequenced in a study of blood T cell repertoires in COVID-19. Sequencing used immunoSEQ multiplex PCR; TCRdb keeps in-frame clones, though not all of them. Of roughly 34,000 clones listed, more than 85% are singletons. Sequencing was carried out using peripheral blood. Receptors were obtained from a woman of 80 years or more with active or convalescent COVID-19.

The chain recombines TRBV19 with TRBJ2-7, with 8 bases lining up with TRBD1. Germline V gives CDR1 LNHDA, CDR2 SQIVND (reference sequence). The J segment lost 6 bases and the V segment lost 6 bases, leaving 13 bases of the junction unmatched. The CDR3 has 15 residues. For the CDR3, the DNA is TGTGCCAGTAGGATTGCGGACAGGGTGGTCTCCGAGCAGTACTTC. As protein: CASRIADRVVSEQYF. Using reference TRBV19 and TRBJ2-7 for the parts outside the CDR3, the full variable domain is DGGITQSPKYLFRKEGQNVTLSCEQNLNHDAMYWYRQDPGQGLRLIYYSQIVNDFQKGDIAEGYSVSREKKESFPLTVTSAQKNPTAFYLCASRIADRVVSEQYFGPGTRLTVT.

The chain carries TRBV5-1 and TRBJ2-7; a weak D match, TRBD1 (5 bases). Trimming took 5 bases from V and 0 from J, leaving 9 bases between them. The germline CDR1 and CDR2 sequences are SGHRS and YFSETQ. CDR3 length equals 13 residues. CDR3 sequence reads: CASRHDSSYEQYF. The CDR3 DNA follows: TGCGCCAGCAGACACGACAGCTCCTACGAGCAGTACTTC.

This chain links TRBV6-1 with TRBJ1-4; D might be TRBD1 (5 bases). CDR1 and CDR2 (germline): MNHNS, SASEGT. CDR3 length: 16 amino acids. V was cut by 0 bases and J by 8 bases, with 16 bases left in between. CDR3 loop: CASSEALRGLREKLFF. In DNA form, the CDR3 reads TGTGCCAGCAGTGAAGCGCTAAGGGGCCTTAGGGAAAAACTGTTTTTT.

The rearrangement links TRBV18 to TRBJ2-1, with D maybe TRBD1 (6 bases). There are 14 residues in the CDR3. Trimming removed 8 bases from V and 0 bases from J, with 11 bases in between. Germline V CDR1 and CDR2: KGHSH, LQKENI. The CDR3 DNA sequence: TGTGCCAGCCTGTCGGACAGCTCCTACAATGAGCAGTTCTTC. Translating it yields CASLSDSSYNEQFF.

J is TRBJ1-1 and V is TRBV6-5; possible D gene TRBD1, 5 bases. This CDR3 is built from 13 residues. The germline V and J ends were trimmed by 8 bases and 4 bases, with 14 bases remaining between them. Germline V gene sequence: CDR1 MNHEY, CDR2 SVGAGI. CDR3 sequence reads: CASGAAGGTEAFF. DNA of the CDR3: TGTGCCAGCGGGGCAGCCGGGGGCACTGAAGCTTTCTTT.

The rearrangement joins TRBV7-7 to TRBJ2-3; 9 bases line up with TRBD1. CDR1 is SSHAT and CDR2 is FNYEAQ in the germline V gene (reference sequence). The CDR3 length is 14 residues. V dropped 3 bases and J dropped 6; count of bases not matched to a gene: 4. The CDR3 spells CASSLTGGADTQYF. The CDR3 region has the DNA TGTGCCAGCAGCTTGACAGGGGGGGCCGATACGCAGTATTTT.

The gene calls are TRBV6-6 and TRBJ1-2, with TRBD1 matching over 7 bases. The CDR3 contains 14 residues. J gave up 4 bases and V 6 bases, and 8 bases lay outside the gene matches. Germline assignment: CDR1 MNHNY and CDR2 SVGAGI (reference sequence). CDR3 region: CASSNPTGSYGYTF. CDR3 in DNA: TGTGCCAGCAGCAACCCGACAGGGTCCTATGGCTACACCTTC.

Only one count was recorded for this clone. The rearrangement uses TRBV15 and TRBJ2-1; no firm D call. Trimming removed 0 bases from V and 5 bases from J, with 5 bases in between. The CDR3 loop spans 13 amino acids. Germline V gene data show CDR1 as LNHNV and CDR2 as YYDKDF (reference sequence). CDR3 coding DNA: TGTGCCACCAGCAGAGACTTAAACAATGAGCAGTTCTTC. Translation: CATSRDLNNEQFF. Complete variable domain (other parts from reference TRBV15 and TRBJ2-1): DAMVIQNPRYQVTQFGKPVTLSCSQTLNHNVMYWYQQKSSQAPKLLFHYYDKDFNNEADTPDNFQSRRPNTSFCFLDIRSPGLGDTAMYLCATSRDLNNEQFFGPGTRLTVL.

The chain employs TRBV5-1 and TRBJ2-3; 7 bases are shared with TRBD2. This CDR3 spans 16 amino acids. V trimming: 0 bases; J trimming: 3 bases; junction bases outside the gene matches: 7. Germline V gene lookup returns CDR1 SGHRS and CDR2 YFSETQ. The CDR3 loop reads CASSLVPGLMTDTQYF. The DNA for the CDR3 is TGCGCCAGCAGCTTGGTCCCGGGACTAATGACAGATACGCAGTATTTT. Supplemented by reference TRBV5-1 and TRBJ2-3, the full variable domain reads KAGVTQTPRYLIKTRGQQVTLSCSPISGHRSVSWYQQTPGQGLQFLFEYFSETQRNKGNFPGRFSGRQFSNSRSEMNVSTLELGDSALYLCASSLVPGLMTDTQYFGPGTRLTVL.

The V call is TRBV19, the J call TRBJ2-1; 9 bases line up with TRBD1. The germline CDR1 and CDR2 sequences are LNHDA and SQIVND (reference sequence). The CDR3 length is 17 residues. After removal of 2 bases from V and 3 bases from J, the junction contained 8 bases not matched to a gene. The CDR3 spells CASSISSGQGLYNEQFF. DNA for the CDR3: TGTGCCAGTAGTATAAGTTCGGGACAGGGCCTCTACAATGAGCAGTTCTTC.

This sequence joins TRBV4-1 and TRBJ1-4; D not certain. V shed 7 bases and J shed 4 bases, with 10 bases lying between them. Germline-derived CDR1 and CDR2 are MGHRA and YSYEKL. This CDR3 is built from 13 residues. CDR3 sequence (DNA): TGCGCCAGCACCCCCGAGGTTAATGAAAAACTGTTTTTT. Translating gives CASTPEVNEKLFF.

J is TRBJ1-5 and V is TRBV30, with a tentative D call TRBD1 (6 bases). Germline V lookup: CDR1 GTSNPN, CDR2 SVGIG (reference sequence). The CDR3 consists of 14 residues. The ends were cut back, 0 bases at V and 6 bases at J, with 12 bases in the middle. The CDR3 DNA follows: TGTGCCTGGAGTGTGAAACAGGGTACTCAGCCCCAGCATTTT. It encodes CAWSVKQGTQPQHF. Full variable domain (remainder filled in from reference TRBV30 and TRBJ1-5): SQTIHQWPATLVQPVGSPLSLECTVEGTSNPNLYWYRQAAGRGLQLLFYSVGIGQISSEVPQNLSASRPQDRQFILSSKKLLLSDSGFYLCAWSVKQGTQPQHFGDGTRLSIL.

This clone appeared a few times. The gene calls are TRBV7-2 and TRBJ2-1, with D perhaps TRBD1 (6 bases). Trimming took off 5 bases at V and 1 base at J, with 9 bases between the two ends. The V gene's germline CDR1 is SGHTA and CDR2 FQGNSA. The CDR3 sequence is 14 residues long. CDR3 in DNA: TGTGCCAGCAGCGGAGGACAGTCCTACAATGAGCAGTTCTTC. As protein: CASSGGQSYNEQFF. Full variable domain (remainder filled in from reference TRBV7-2 and TRBJ2-1): GAGVSQSPSNKVTEKGKDVELRCDPISGHTALYWYRQSLGQGLEFLIYFQGNSAPDKSGLPSDRFSAERTGGSVSTLTIQRTQQEDSAVYLCASSGGQSYNEQFFGPGTRLTVL.

The chain uses TRBV2 and TRBJ2-5; 11 nucleotides line up with TRBD2. CDR1 is SNHLY, CDR2 FYNNEI, per germline. CDR3 length: 16 amino acids. The junction had 5 bases not matched to a gene; V was cut back by 1 base and J by 4 bases. This CDR3 reads CASSEDSGGALETQYF. The CDR3 bases are TGTGCCAGCAGTGAAGATAGCGGGGGGGCGTTAGAGACCCAGTACTTC.

This chain connects TRBV18 to TRBJ2-6, with TRBD1 identical over 7 bases. V lost 6 bases, J lost 13 bases, and 12 bases stayed unmatched. Germline CDR1 is KGHSH and CDR2 is LQKENI. The CDR3 loop spans 14 amino acids. The CDR3: CASSLTGPTGVLTF. For the CDR3, the DNA is TGTGCCAGCTCGCTGACAGGGCCTACTGGGGTCCTGACTTTC.

This chain joins TRBV15 and TRBJ1-2, with 7 bases that match TRBD1. This CDR3 region has 17 residues. Germline lookup yields CDR1 LNHNV and CDR2 YYDKDF (reference sequence). The trim removed 2 bases at V and 2 bases at J, leaving 11 bases unmatched. CDR3 residues: CATSRQHRQGSNYGYTF. The CDR3 nucleotides are TGTGCCACCAGCAGACAACACCGACAGGGATCCAACTATGGCTACACCTTC.

The gene calls are TRBV28 and TRBJ1-4, with D possibly being TRBD1 (5 bases). V dropped 5 bases and J dropped 5 bases, with 15 bases sitting between them. This CDR3 has 15 residues. From germline, CDR1 is MDHEN and CDR2 SYDVKM. The CDR3, as DNA: TGTGCCAGCAGTCCCGGACACAATAAAAATGAAAAACTGTTTTTT. Amino acid sequence: CASSPGHNKNEKLFF.

The chain recombines TRBV25-1 with TRBJ1-1; 7 bases fit TRBD1. Trimming took 4 bases from V and 0 from J; bases not matched to a gene: 5. The CDR3 spans 15 residues. Germline CDR1 is MGHDK and CDR2 is SYGVNS. The CDR3: CASSATRGLNTEAFF. The CDR3 nucleotides read TGTGCCAGCAGTGCAACCAGGGGGTTGAACACTGAAGCTTTCTTT.

The genes are TRBV5-8 and TRBJ2-1; perhaps TRBD1 as D (6 bases). Germline loops: CDR1 SGHTS, CDR2 YDEGEE. The V end lost 1 base, the J end lost 6 bases, and 17 bases lay between the germline ends. The CDR3 is 16 amino acids. In DNA, the CDR3 is TGTGCCAGCAGCTTGAGGAGGTCAGGGGTTTCCAATGAGCAGTTCTTC. The encoded protein is CASSLRRSGVSNEQFF.

The J gene is TRBJ2-3, the V gene TRBV15; the match to TRBD2 covers 11 bases. V was clipped by 5 bases and J by 1 base; unmatched bases: 5. The CDR3 contains 16 residues. Germline lookup yields CDR1 LNHNV and CDR2 YYDKDF (reference sequence). DNA of the CDR3: TGTGCCACCAGCCGGGTGGGACTAGCGGGCACAGATACGCAGTATTTT. Protein product: CATSRVGLAGTDTQYF.

This clone has more than one count but fewer than ten. The rearrangement joins TRBV7-7 to TRBJ2-1; 11 positions agree with TRBD2. CDR3 length: 19 residues. The germline V gene has CDR1 SSHAT and CDR2 FNYEAQ (reference sequence). V lost 5 bases to trimming and J lost 0 bases; unmatched junction nucleotides: 12. The CDR3 reads CASSPRSSGGYSSYNEQFF. The DNA of the CDR3 is TGTGCCAGCAGCCCACGCTCTAGCGGGGGGTACAGCTCCTACAATGAGCAGTTCTTC.

The V gene is TRBV27, the J gene TRBJ2-6; D is uncertain. V was trimmed by 3 bases and J by 3 bases, leaving 9 bases between them. The CDR3 runs to 15 residues. From germline, CDR1 is MNHEY and CDR2 SMNVEV (reference sequence). CDR3 DNA sequence: TGTGCCAGCAGTTTGTTTAGTGGTGGGGCCAACGTCCTGACTTTC. This codes for CASSLFSGGANVLTF.

V gene TRBV19 combines with J gene TRBJ2-6, with D maybe TRBD2 (6 bases). Germline-derived CDR1 and CDR2 are LNHDA and SQIVND (reference sequence). This CDR3 region has 17 residues. V gave up 5 bases and J gave up 0 bases, with 14 bases separating them. CDR3 sequence (DNA): TGTGCCAGTAGTGGGGGGTCCCGGAGCTCTGGGGCCAACGTCCTGACTTTC. Amino acids: CASSGGSRSSGANVLTF.

This chain uses TRBV9 with TRBJ2-1; 8 bases map to TRBD1. This CDR3 is built from 14 residues. Germline V gene data show CDR1 as SGDLS and CDR2 as YYNGEE. V gave up 4 bases and J gave up 8 bases; unmatched junction bases: 8. The CDR3 is CASSPRQGYDEQFF. The CDR3, as DNA: TGTGCCAGCAGCCCCCGACAGGGGTACGATGAGCAGTTCTTC.

CDR3 protein: CASSSNGGTGAFF. The CDR3 DNA is TGTGCCAGCAGCTCCAATGGAGGGACAGGGGCTTTCTTT. The chain links TRBV7-9 to TRBJ1-1; 9 bases map to TRBD1. This CDR3 region has 13 residues. Germline values: CDR1 SEHNR, CDR2 FQNEAQ (reference sequence). Trimming removed 4 bases from V and 11 bases from J; junction bases left unmatched: 8.

This sequence joins TRBV7-3 and TRBJ2-2; 8 bases are a match to TRBD2. Germline loops: CDR1 SGHTA, CDR2 FQGTGA. Unmatched junction bases numbered 4, after V lost 9 bases and J lost 1 base. The length of the CDR3 is 14 residues. The DNA for the CDR3 is TGTGCCAGTCGGACTAGCCTGAACACCGGGGAGCTGTTTTTT. Translated: CASRTSLNTGELFF.

CDR3 region: CASSPSEEVSWQETQYF. CDR3 bases: TGTGCCAGCAGCCCCAGTGAGGAGGTTAGTTGGCAAGAGACCCAGTACTTC. V usage is TRBV16 and J usage is TRBJ2-5; D might be TRBD2 (5 bases). Germline V gene sequence: CDR1 KGHSY, CDR2 FQNENV. The CDR3 spans 17 residues. Trimming took off 4 bases at V and 2 bases at J, with 20 bases between the two ends.

This clone was observed a handful of times. The chain uses TRBV19 and TRBJ1-1; 11 bases match TRBD1. Looked up from germline, CDR1 is LNHDA and CDR2 is SQIVND (reference sequence). The V and J ends lost 1 base and 5 bases, in that order; junction bases with no gene match: 3. The CDR3 runs to 15 residues. The CDR3 sequence: CASSIAGTGGTEAFF. For the CDR3, the DNA is TGTGCCAGTAGTATAGCCGGGACAGGGGGTACTGAAGCTTTCTTT.

This rearrangement joins TRBV7-9 to TRBJ2-7; 10 bases line up with TRBD1. Germline CDR1 reads SEHNR; CDR2 reads FQNEAQ (reference sequence). The trim removed 5 bases at V and 5 bases at J, leaving 6 bases unmatched. The CDR3 totals 14 residues. The CDR3 loop reads CASSAWTGGNEQYF. For the CDR3, the DNA is TGTGCCAGCAGCGCGTGGACAGGGGGTAACGAGCAGTACTTC.

V gene TRBV28 combines with J gene TRBJ2-7; D is possibly TRBD2 (6 bases). V was shortened by 5 bases and J by 0 bases, with 14 bases between the two germline ends. Germline V gene data show CDR1 as MDHEN and CDR2 as SYDVKM. The CDR3 loop spans 15 amino acids. CDR3 protein: CASSVKGLSSYEQYF. CDR3 DNA: TGTGCCAGCAGTGTAAAGGGACTGTCCTCCTACGAGCAGTACTTC.